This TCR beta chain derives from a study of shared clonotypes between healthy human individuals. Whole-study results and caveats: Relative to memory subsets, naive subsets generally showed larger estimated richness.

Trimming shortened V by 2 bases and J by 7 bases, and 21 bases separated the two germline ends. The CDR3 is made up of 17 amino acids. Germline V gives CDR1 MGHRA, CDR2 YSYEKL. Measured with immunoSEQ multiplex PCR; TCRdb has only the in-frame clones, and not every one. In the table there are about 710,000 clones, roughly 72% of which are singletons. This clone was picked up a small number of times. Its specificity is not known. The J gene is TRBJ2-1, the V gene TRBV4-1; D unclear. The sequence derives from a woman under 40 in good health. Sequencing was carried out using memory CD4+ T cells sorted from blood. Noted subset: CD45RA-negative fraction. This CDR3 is CASSQRQFGVMGNEQFF. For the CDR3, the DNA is TGCGCCAGCAGCCAAAGGCAATTTGGGGTTATGGGGAATGAGCAGTTCTTC.